The 20 T cell receptor beta chains given below trace back to one sample, sequenced in a study of beta chain features in type 1 diabetes. All of the isolated RNA was reverse transcribed, so expressed TCRB transcripts were sequenced. The data were produced by immunoSEQ multiplex PCR, yet TCRdb's version contains in-frame clones alone and is incomplete. The sample includes under 450,000 clones, about 15% seen only once; the top ten take around 0.035%. Specimen: naive CD4+ T cells from blood. Receptors were obtained from a man aged 25-45 years in good health.

CDR3 bases: TGCGCCAGCAGTCTTACAGGGGGCGGCGAGCAGTACGTC. Translated, it gives CASSLTGGGEQYV. The chain employs TRBV5-1 and TRBJ2-7; 9 positions agree with TRBD1. Germline CDR1 and CDR2: SGHRS and YFSETQ. The ends lost 5 bases at V and 6 bases at J; junction bases unmatched: 6. The CDR3 spans 13 residues.

The chain is built from TRBV7-6 and TRBJ2-5; D may correspond to TRBD1 or TRBD2 (6 bases each). Deletions cut 3 bases from V and 4 bases from J, with 12 bases between. CDR1 SGHVS and CDR2 FNYEAQ come from the germline V gene. CDR3 size: 14 residues. The CDR3 region is CASSFVRGGETQYF. For the CDR3, the DNA is TGTGCCAGCAGCTTCGTCAGGGGAGGAGAGACCCAGTACTTC.

This clone was recorded a few times. The rearrangement links TRBV6-5 to TRBJ2-1; D is ambiguous. V was cut by 3 bases and J by 2 bases, with 11 bases left in between. The CDR3 runs 15 residues. CDR1 and CDR2 from the germline V gene are MNHEY and SVGAGI. The CDR3 DNA reads as TGTGCCAGCAGTTATGGCGGCCTAACCTACAATGAGCAGTTCTTC. This codes for CASSYGGLTYNEQFF.

The chain combines TRBV2 with TRBJ2-5; D tentatively reads TRBD1 or TRBD2 (5 bases each). The CDR3 extends over 15 amino acids. Germline V lookup: CDR1 SNHLY, CDR2 FYNNEI. V lost 8 bases, J lost 4 bases, and 20 bases lay in between. CDR3 DNA: TGTGCCAGCCTTAACCTCCCCGCAGGGAGAGAGACCCAGTACTTC. Its protein product is CASLNLPAGRETQYF.

This clone was seen a few times. The chain couples TRBV9 to TRBJ2-4, with D possibly TRBD2 on 6 matching bases. Trimming removed 0 bases from V and 2 bases from J, with 9 bases in between. The CDR3 contains 15 residues. Germline loops: CDR1 SGDLS, CDR2 YYNGEE. The CDR3 nucleotides read TGTGCCAGCAGCGTAGGGGCGGGGACCAAAAACATTCAGTACTTC. It is translated as CASSVGAGTKNIQYF. The entire variable domain, with the rest obtained from reference TRBV9 and TRBJ2-4, is as follows: DSGVTQTPKHLITATGQRVTLRCSPRSGDLSVYWYQQSLDQGLQFLIQYYNGEERAKGNILERFSAQQFPDLHSELNLSSLELGDSALYFCASSVGAGTKNIQYFGAGTRLSVL.

This chain joins TRBV9 and TRBJ1-2; D is undetermined. The CDR3 loop spans 12 amino acids. Germline V gene data show CDR1 as SGDLS and CDR2 as YYNGEE. V shed 3 bases and J shed 5 bases, with 8 bases lying between them. CDR3 protein: CASSAMGYGYTF. The CDR3 DNA reads TGTGCCAGCAGCGCGATGGGGTATGGCTACACCTTC.

There are a few counts of this clone. The genes are TRBV9 and TRBJ2-1, with 8 bases fitting TRBD2. Germline loops: CDR1 SGDLS, CDR2 YYNGEE. The CDR3 covers 16 residues. V lost 2 bases and J lost 1; bases outside the gene matches: 5. CDR3 DNA sequence: TGTGCCAGCAGCGTGAGGGGGACTAGTTCCTACAATGAGCAGTTCTTC. As protein: CASSVRGTSSYNEQFF.

This clone turned up a few times. This sequence joins TRBV25-1 and TRBJ2-1; 8 bases align to TRBD2. Trimming cost V 2 bases and J 4 bases; bases outside gene matches: 1. This CDR3 has 14 residues. Germline V gene sequence: CDR1 MGHDK, CDR2 SYGVNS. This chain's CDR3 is CASSEGLAYNEQFF. The CDR3 DNA reads TGTGCCAGCAGTGAAGGACTAGCTTACAATGAGCAGTTCTTC.

This chain connects TRBV7-9 to TRBJ2-1; D not resolved. The CDR3 has 12 residues. Trimming removed 2 bases from V and 10 bases from J, with 9 bases in between. Germline V lookup: CDR1 SEHNR, CDR2 FQNEAQ (reference sequence). CDR3 nucleotides: TGTGCCAGCAGCTTAAAGTCTGGCGAGCAGTTCTTC. Its translation is CASSLKSGEQFF.

The V and J genes are TRBV9 and TRBJ2-1, with 9 bases that match TRBD2. There are 16 residues in the CDR3. The V and J ends lost 0 bases and 5 bases, in that order; junction bases with no gene match: 6. Germline lookup yields CDR1 SGDLS and CDR2 YYNGEE. CDR3 amino acids: CASSVGLAGPDNEQFF. The CDR3 DNA reads TGTGCCAGCAGCGTAGGCCTAGCGGGGCCGGACAATGAGCAGTTCTTC. The whole variable domain, filled in from reference TRBV9 and TRBJ2-1, reads DSGVTQTPKHLITATGQRVTLRCSPRSGDLSVYWYQQSLDQGLQFLIQYYNGEERAKGNILERFSAQQFPDLHSELNLSSLELGDSALYFCASSVGLAGPDNEQFFGPGTRLTVL.

The chain's CDR3 is CASSQGLAGAMEQFF. In nucleotides, the CDR3 is TGTGCCAGCAGCCAGGGACTAGCGGGGGCTATGGAGCAGTTCTTC. The genes are TRBV7-7 and TRBJ2-1, with 14 positions matching TRBD2. CDR3 size: 15 residues. The V gene end was trimmed by 5 bases and the J gene end by 10 bases; junction bases not matched to a gene: 7. Germline V lookup: CDR1 SSHAT, CDR2 FNYEAQ (reference sequence).

This clone was seen only a few times. The V gene is TRBV4-3, the J gene TRBJ2-5; D possibly matches TRBD1 or TRBD2 (6 bases each). The V end lost 2 bases, the J end lost 5 bases, and 15 bases lay between the germline ends. The germline V gene encodes CDR1 LGHNA and CDR2 YSLEER. This CDR3 has 15 residues. The CDR3 is CASSQPMGGPETQYF. As DNA, the CDR3 is TGCGCCAGCAGCCAACCTATGGGGGGCCCGGAGACCCAGTACTTC.

This clone occurred a few times. The chain carries TRBV6-1 and TRBJ2-3, with 7 bases identical to TRBD1. The V gene end was trimmed by 5 bases and the J gene end by 2 bases; junction bases not matched to a gene: 4. Germline assignment: CDR1 MNHNS and CDR2 SASEGT. The CDR3 consists of 14 residues. The CDR3 nucleotides are TGTGCCAGCAGTTGGGACAGTGTCACAGATACGCAGTATTTT. Its protein product is CASSWDSVTDTQYF.

This clone was seen more than once but under ten times. The chain employs TRBV5-4 and TRBJ2-1, with TRBD1 as a possible D gene (6 bases). Trimming removed 4 bases from V and 2 bases from J, with 13 bases in between. CDR3 length: 15 residues. CDR1 is SGHNT, CDR2 YYREEE, per germline (reference sequence). The DNA for the CDR3 is TGTGCCAGCAGCGTGGACAGCCGCCCCTACAATGAGCAGTTCTTC. It is translated as CASSVDSRPYNEQFF.

The CDR3 DNA reads TGTGCCAGCAGCTTAGCGACAGGGATGAACACTGAAGCTTTCTTT. Its translation is CASSLATGMNTEAFF. The chain is built from TRBV7-2 and TRBJ1-1; 7 bases align to TRBD1. The CDR3 contains 15 residues. Germline V CDR1 and CDR2: SGHTA, FQGNSA. The V segment lost 0 bases and the J segment 0 bases; nucleotides outside the gene matches: 1.

The genes are TRBV2 and TRBJ2-5; D gene uncertain. The V and J ends lost 4 bases and 3 bases respectively, with 18 bases between them. Germline V gene lookup returns CDR1 SNHLY and CDR2 FYNNEI. The CDR3 is 16 amino acids. In nucleotides, the CDR3 is TGTGCCAGCAGTGTCTTATCCGGGCCTCACGAAGAGACCCAGTACTTC. This translates into CASSVLSGPHEETQYF. Full variable domain (rest looked up from reference TRBV2 and TRBJ2-5): EPEVTQTPSHQVTQMGQEVILRCVPISNHLYFYWYRQILGQKVEFLVSFYNNEISEKSEIFDDQFSVERPDGSNFTLKIRSTKLEDSAMYFCASSVLSGPHEETQYFGPGTRLLVL.

This clone occurred a few times. This specimen includes other DNA sequences encoding the same CDR3. This sequence joins TRBV30 and TRBJ1-1; D is undetermined. Germline assignment: CDR1 GTSNPN and CDR2 SVGIG (reference sequence). This CDR3 has 13 residues. Between the trimmed V and J ends, which lost 2 bases and 0 bases, there was a span of 7 bases. The CDR3 region is CAWSRQVNTEAFF. In nucleotides, the CDR3 is TGTGCCTGGAGTCGCCAGGTGAACACTGAAGCTTTCTTT.

This clone was counted between two and nine times. Other DNA sequences within the sample encode an identical CDR3. The chain joins TRBV7-2 to TRBJ2-7, with unresolved D. The CDR3 loop spans 13 amino acids. Germline loops: CDR1 SGHTA, CDR2 FQGNSA. Trimming stripped 0 bases from V and 3 bases from J, with 6 bases between. CDR3 in amino acids: CASSLAGNYEQYV. The DNA of the CDR3 is TGTGCCAGCAGCTTAGCGGGCAACTACGAGCAGTACGTC.

This clone was detected many times. This chain connects TRBV2 to TRBJ2-1; D is possibly TRBD2 (6 bases). The CDR3 spans 11 residues. The V gene's germline CDR1 is SNHLY and CDR2 FYNNEI. The ends were cut back, 5 bases at V and 14 bases at J, with 13 bases in the middle. CDR3 loop: CASSQTGLEFF. The CDR3 nucleotides are TGTGCCAGCAGTCAGACGGGACTTGAGTTCTTC.

This clone has just a few counts. V and J are TRBV7-2 and TRBJ2-3; tentatively, D is TRBD2 (5 bases). Trimming took 3 bases from V and 1 from J, leaving 11 bases between them. Germline values: CDR1 SGHTA, CDR2 FQGNSA. CDR3 length: 15 amino acids. CDR3 protein: CASSFGPRGTDTQYF. The DNA of the CDR3 is TGTGCCAGCAGCTTCGGCCCGAGGGGCACAGATACGCAGTATTTT.